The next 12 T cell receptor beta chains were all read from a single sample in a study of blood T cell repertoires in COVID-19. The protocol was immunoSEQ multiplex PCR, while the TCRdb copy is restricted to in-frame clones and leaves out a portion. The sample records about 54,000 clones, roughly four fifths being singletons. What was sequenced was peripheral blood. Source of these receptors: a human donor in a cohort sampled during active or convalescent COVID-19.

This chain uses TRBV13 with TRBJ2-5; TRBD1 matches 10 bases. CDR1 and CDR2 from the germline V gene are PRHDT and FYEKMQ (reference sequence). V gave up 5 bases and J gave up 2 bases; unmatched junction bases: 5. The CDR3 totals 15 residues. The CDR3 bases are TGTGCCAGCAGCCATAGGACAGGGGGGCAAGAGACCCAGTACTTC. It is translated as CASSHRTGGQETQYF.

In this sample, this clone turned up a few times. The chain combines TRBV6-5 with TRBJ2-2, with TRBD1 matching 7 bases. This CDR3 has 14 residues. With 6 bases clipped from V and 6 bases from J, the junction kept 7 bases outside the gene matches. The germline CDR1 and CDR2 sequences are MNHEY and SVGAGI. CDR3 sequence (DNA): TGTGCCAGCAGCAATCAGGGACAGCCCGGGGAGCTGTTTTTT. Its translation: CASSNQGQPGELFF.

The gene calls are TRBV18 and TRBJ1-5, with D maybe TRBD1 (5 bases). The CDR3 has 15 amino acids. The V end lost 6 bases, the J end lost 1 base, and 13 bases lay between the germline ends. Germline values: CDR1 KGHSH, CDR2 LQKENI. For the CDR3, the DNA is TGTGCCAGCTCCCCAGGCGGGGGGAGCAATCAGCCCCAGCATTTT. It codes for CASSPGGGSNQPQHF.

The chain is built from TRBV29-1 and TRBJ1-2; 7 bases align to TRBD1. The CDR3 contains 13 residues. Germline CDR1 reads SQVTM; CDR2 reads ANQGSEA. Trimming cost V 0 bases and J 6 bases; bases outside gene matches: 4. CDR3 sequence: CSVEDLTGDGYTF. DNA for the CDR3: TGCAGCGTTGAAGATCTAACAGGGGATGGCTACACCTTC.

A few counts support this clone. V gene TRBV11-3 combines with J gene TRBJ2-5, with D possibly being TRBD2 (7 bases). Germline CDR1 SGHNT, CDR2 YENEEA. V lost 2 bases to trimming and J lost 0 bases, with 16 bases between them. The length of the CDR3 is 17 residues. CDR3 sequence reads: CASSLSGAAGNQETQYF. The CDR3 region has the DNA TGTGCCAGCAGCTTATCGGGGGCAGCGGGGAACCAAGAGACCCAGTACTTC.

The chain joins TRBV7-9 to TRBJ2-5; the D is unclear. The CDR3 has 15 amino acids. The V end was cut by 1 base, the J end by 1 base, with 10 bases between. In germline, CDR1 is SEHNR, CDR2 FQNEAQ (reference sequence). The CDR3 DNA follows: TGTGCCAGCAGCTTAGGACTTGACCCCCAAGAGACCCAGTACTTC. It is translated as CASSLGLDPQETQYF.

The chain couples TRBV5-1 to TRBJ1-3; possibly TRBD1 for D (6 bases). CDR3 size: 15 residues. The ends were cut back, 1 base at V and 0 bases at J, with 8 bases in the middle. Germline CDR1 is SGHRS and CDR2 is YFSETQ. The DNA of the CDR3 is TGCGCCAGCAGCTTGCAGGGGATCTCTGGAAACACCATATATTTT. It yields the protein CASSLQGISGNTIYF. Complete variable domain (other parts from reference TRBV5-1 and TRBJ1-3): KAGVTQTPRYLIKTRGQQVTLSCSPISGHRSVSWYQQTPGQGLQFLFEYFSETQRNKGNFPGRFSGRQFSNSRSEMNVSTLELGDSALYLCASSLQGISGNTIYFGEGSWLTVV.

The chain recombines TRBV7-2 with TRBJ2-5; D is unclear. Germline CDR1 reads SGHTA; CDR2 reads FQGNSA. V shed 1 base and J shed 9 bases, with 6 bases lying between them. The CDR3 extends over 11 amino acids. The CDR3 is CASSLVGAQYF. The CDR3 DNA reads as TGTGCCAGCAGCTTAGTCGGAGCCCAGTACTTC.

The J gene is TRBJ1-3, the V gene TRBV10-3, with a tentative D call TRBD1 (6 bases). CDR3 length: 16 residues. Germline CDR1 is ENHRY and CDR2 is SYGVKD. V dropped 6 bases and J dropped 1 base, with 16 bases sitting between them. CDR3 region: CAISRTQGQSGNTIYF. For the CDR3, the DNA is TGTGCCATCAGCCGAACCCAGGGGCAGTCTGGAAACACCATATATTTT.

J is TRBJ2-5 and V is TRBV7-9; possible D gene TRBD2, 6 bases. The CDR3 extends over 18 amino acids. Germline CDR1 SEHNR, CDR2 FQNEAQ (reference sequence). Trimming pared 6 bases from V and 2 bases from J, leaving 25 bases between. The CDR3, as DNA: TGTGCCAGCAGGGAGGGTAGAACTACAGCGAGTACTCAAGAGACCCAGTACTTC. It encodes CASREGRTTASTQETQYF.

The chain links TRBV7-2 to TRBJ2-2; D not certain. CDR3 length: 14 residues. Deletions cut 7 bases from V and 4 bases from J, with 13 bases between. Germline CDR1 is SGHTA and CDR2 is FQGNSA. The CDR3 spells CASKQMESTGELFF. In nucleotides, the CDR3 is TGTGCCAGCAAGCAAATGGAGTCCACCGGGGAGCTGTTTTTT. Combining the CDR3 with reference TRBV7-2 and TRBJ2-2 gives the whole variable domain GAGVSQSPSNKVTEKGKDVELRCDPISGHTALYWYRQSLGQGLEFLIYFQGNSAPDKSGLPSDRFSAERTGGSVSTLTIQRTQQEDSAVYLCASKQMESTGELFFGEGSRLTVL.

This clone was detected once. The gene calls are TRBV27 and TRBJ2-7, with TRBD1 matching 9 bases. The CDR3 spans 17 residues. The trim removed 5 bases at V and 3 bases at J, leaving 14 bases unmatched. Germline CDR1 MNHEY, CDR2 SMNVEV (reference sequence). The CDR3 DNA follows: TGTGCCAGCAGTAGACGAACAGGGGGCGTAGATCACTACGAGCAGTACTTC. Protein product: CASSRRTGGVDHYEQYF.